This passage covers 28 T cell receptor beta chains from one sample sequenced in a study of CD8+ T cells in alopecia areata. The sequencing template was cDNA reverse transcribed from extracted RNA. The table came from immunoSEQ multiplex PCR; TCRdb's copy has only in-frame clones and leaves some out. This table has hundreds of thousands of clones, 35% to 40% appearing once. The treatment was: oral pan-JAK inhibitor, 5-10 mg twice daily. This specimen was CD4+ T cells sorted from blood, taken between weeks 30 and 35, from a patient treated with tofacitinib. The receptors were sampled from a human donor with alopecia areata.

The gene calls are TRBV29-1 and TRBJ1-1; D is ambiguous. The CDR3 has 11 amino acids. Germline CDR1 SQVTM, CDR2 ANQGSEA. V was shortened by 3 bases and J by 7 bases, with 9 bases between the two germline ends. The CDR3 loop reads CSVETQLEAFF. CDR3 sequence (DNA): TGCAGCGTTGAGACGCAGCTTGAAGCTTTCTTT. Combining the CDR3 with reference TRBV29-1 and TRBJ1-1 gives the whole variable domain SAVISQKPSRDICQRGTSLTIQCQVDSQVTMMFWYRQQPGQSLTLIATANQGSEATYESGFVIDKFPISRPNLTFSTLTVSNMSPEDSSIYLCSVETQLEAFFGQGTRLTVV.

The V call is TRBV29-1, the J call TRBJ1-5; D remains ambiguous. Germline V gene sequence: CDR1 SQVTM, CDR2 ANQGSEA. The length of the CDR3 is 12 residues. Trimming removed 6 bases from V and 2 bases from J, with 8 bases in between. The CDR3 DNA sequence: TGCAGCGTACAGAAGGGCAATCAGCCCCAGCATTTT. It translates to CSVQKGNQPQHF.

The V call is TRBV7-9, the J call TRBJ1-5; 10 nucleotides line up with TRBD1. CDR1 is SEHNR and CDR2 is FQNEAQ in the germline V gene (reference sequence). V trimming: 2 bases; J trimming: 7 bases; junction bases outside the gene matches: 14. This CDR3 is built from 18 residues. CDR3 DNA: TGTGCCAGCAGCTTACAACGTCCCGGGACAGGGGTGGGCCAGCCCCAGCATTTT. Translated: CASSLQRPGTGVGQPQHF.

This sequence joins TRBV10-3 and TRBJ2-1, with TRBD2 matching 7 bases. The J segment lost 7 bases and the V segment lost 9 bases, leaving 15 bases of the junction unmatched. The germline gives CDR1 ENHRY, CDR2 SYGVKD. The CDR3 contains 15 residues. In DNA, the CDR3 is TGTGCCATAGCCCTCGGGCGGGAGCGGGGAAATGAGCAGTTCTTC. Translation gives CAIALGRERGNEQFF.

CDR3: CASSLEQGGNQPQHF. CDR3 nucleotides: TGTGCCAGCAGCTTAGAACAGGGAGGCAATCAGCCCCAGCATTTT. This rearrangement joins TRBV7-2 to TRBJ1-5, with D maybe TRBD1 (6 bases). Looked up from germline, CDR1 is SGHTA and CDR2 is FQGNSA. V gave up 1 base and J gave up 2 bases, with 9 bases separating them. This CDR3 contains 15 residues.

V is TRBV12-5 and J is TRBJ2-7, with TRBD1 matching over 12 bases. Germline V CDR1 and CDR2: LGHNT, FRNRAP. The CDR3 length is 16 residues. Trimming removed 7 bases from V and 4 bases from J; junction bases left unmatched: 11. CDR3 nucleotide sequence: TGTGCTAGTGCCACGACAGGGACAGGGGGCTGGTACGAGCAGTACTTC. Translated, it gives CASATTGTGGWYEQYF.

This clone was observed a few times. The V and J genes are TRBV6-1 and TRBJ1-4; a possible D gene is TRBD1 (5 bases). Trimming cost V 8 bases and J 7 bases, with 17 bases left between them. This CDR3 has 14 amino acids. CDR1 and CDR2 (germline): MNHNS, SASEGT. The CDR3 nucleotides are TGTGCCAGCCAAAATTGGGGCGCCATTGAAAAACTGTTTTTT. It is translated as CASQNWGAIEKLFF.

This clone was found a few times. The chain combines TRBV19 with TRBJ2-3, with 11 bases that match TRBD2. The CDR3 loop spans 14 amino acids. Germline-derived CDR1 and CDR2 are LNHDA and SQIVND (reference sequence). The V gene end was trimmed by 5 bases and the J gene end by 5 bases; junction bases not matched to a gene: 3. The CDR3 loop is CASSSLAGVDTQYF. Written as DNA, the CDR3 is TGTGCCAGTAGTTCACTAGCGGGGGTAGATACGCAGTATTTT.

The rearrangement uses TRBV9 and TRBJ2-3; 13 bases align to TRBD2. Germline CDR1 is SGDLS and CDR2 is YYNGEE. V gave up 3 bases and J gave up 4 bases; unmatched junction bases: 11. The CDR3 runs to 18 residues. The chain's CDR3 is CASSATPGLAGSADTQYF. For the CDR3, the DNA is TGTGCCAGCAGCGCCACGCCGGGACTAGCGGGAAGTGCAGATACGCAGTATTTT.

The V and J genes are TRBV5-1 and TRBJ2-7; D call uncertain. From germline, CDR1 is SGHRS and CDR2 YFSETQ. V was cut by 2 bases and J by 3 bases, with 9 bases left in between. This CDR3 contains 13 residues. DNA of the CDR3: TGCGCCAGCAGCTTCAATAGAAACTACGAGCAGTACTTC. It translates to CASSFNRNYEQYF.

This chain joins TRBV9 and TRBJ1-4; tentatively, D is TRBD1 (6 bases). CDR1 is SGDLS and CDR2 is YYNGEE in the germline V gene. Trimming removed 0 bases from V and 8 bases from J, with 14 bases in between. This CDR3 contains 15 residues. DNA for the CDR3: TGTGCCAGCAGCGTAGAGACGGGGGCAAGGGAAAAACTGTTTTTT. Translation: CASSVETGAREKLFF.

The V call is TRBV5-6, the J call TRBJ1-1; TRBD1 matches 11 bases. CDR1 is SGHDT and CDR2 is YYEEEE in the germline V gene. J was trimmed by 3 bases and V by 3 bases; bases with no gene match: 7. The CDR3 is 16 amino acids. The CDR3 nucleotides are TGTGCCAGCAGCTCCGGACAGGGGGCTGGGGACACTGAAGCTTTCTTT. Amino acids: CASSSGQGAGDTEAFF.

The rearrangement joins TRBV7-3 to TRBJ2-5; perhaps TRBD2 as D (5 bases). Germline CDR1 reads SGHTA; CDR2 reads FQGTGA. V was trimmed by 5 bases and J by 2 bases, leaving 15 bases between them. The CDR3 has 15 amino acids. This chain's CDR3 is CASSRTHLSQETQYF. As DNA, the CDR3 is TGTGCCAGCAGCAGGACTCACCTATCTCAAGAGACCCAGTACTTC.

In DNA, the CDR3 is TGTGCCAGCAGTTCACAAGGATCGGGACAGGGGAAAGAGCAGTACTTC. Translated, it gives CASSSQGSGQGKEQYF. The chain uses TRBV6-5 and TRBJ2-7; TRBD1 matches at 10 bases. With V trimmed by 4 bases and J by 7 bases, 13 bases remained unmatched. CDR3 length: 16 residues. Germline V gene sequence: CDR1 MNHEY, CDR2 SVGAGI.

The rearrangement uses TRBV18 and TRBJ1-4; possibly TRBD1 for D (5 bases). V dropped 9 bases and J dropped 4 bases, with 12 bases sitting between them. Germline CDR1 is KGHSH and CDR2 is LQKENI. The CDR3 runs to 13 residues. CDR3 in DNA: TGTGCCAGTTCCAAGGGGCTTAATGAAAAACTGTTTTTT. This translates into CASSKGLNEKLFF. The full variable domain, its missing parts supplied by reference TRBV18 and TRBJ1-4, is NAGVMQNPRHLVRRRGQEARLRCSPMKGHSHVYWYRQLPEEGLKFMVYLQKENIIDESGMPKERFSAEFPKEGPSILRIQQVVRGDSAAYFCASSKGLNEKLFFGSGTQLSVL.

This clone was seen a handful of times. The chain employs TRBV7-9 and TRBJ2-5; D gene uncertain. This CDR3 comprises 12 residues. The germline V and J ends were trimmed by 5 bases and 0 bases, with 4 bases remaining between them. CDR1 is SEHNR, CDR2 FQNEAQ, per germline (reference sequence). The DNA for the CDR3 is TGTGCCAGCAGCCCTCACCAAGAGACCCAGTACTTC. As protein: CASSPHQETQYF. The whole variable domain, remainder taken from reference TRBV7-9 and TRBJ2-5, is DTGVSQNPRHKITKRGQNVTFRCDPISEHNRLYWYRQTLGQGPEFLTYFQNEAQLEKSRLLSDRFSAERPKGSFSTLEIQRTEQGDSAMYLCASSPHQETQYFGPGTRLLVL.

The J gene is TRBJ2-1, the V gene TRBV5-4, with D possibly being TRBD2 (6 bases). Trimming pared 3 bases from V and 5 bases from J, leaving 15 bases between. The CDR3 has 15 residues. CDR1 is SGHNT and CDR2 is YYREEE in the germline V gene (reference sequence). As DNA, the CDR3 is TGTGCCAGCAGCTCGGAGGGGCATGAAGACAATGAGCAGTTCTTC. Protein product: CASSSEGHEDNEQFF.

The V gene is TRBV27, the J gene TRBJ1-1; 7 bases align to TRBD1. The CDR3 extends over 16 amino acids. Germline V gene data show CDR1 as MNHEY and CDR2 as SMNVEV (reference sequence). V lost 5 bases and J lost 6; bases outside the gene matches: 15. The CDR3 DNA follows: TGTGCCAGCAGTCTGCTGAGGGGGCCTTACGGCGCTGAAGCTTTCTTT. As protein: CASSLLRGPYGAEAFF.

The chain is built from TRBV7-9 and TRBJ2-2, with TRBD2 identical over 13 bases. The V and J ends lost 4 bases and 5 bases, in that order; junction bases with no gene match: 4. This CDR3 region has 16 residues. Germline CDR1 reads SEHNR; CDR2 reads FQNEAQ (reference sequence). CDR3 in amino acids: CASSSRTSGGTGELFF. In DNA, the CDR3 is TGTGCCAGCAGCTCCCGGACTAGCGGGGGAACCGGGGAGCTGTTTTTT.

In its sample, this clone was seen a few times. The CDR3 is CASSPTGTGPFF. CDR3 sequence (DNA): TGCGCCAGCAGCCCCACCGGGACAGGGCCGTTCTTC. V usage is TRBV5-1 and J usage is TRBJ2-1; 9 bases fit TRBD1. The length of the CDR3 is 12 residues. Losses at the gene ends were 4 bases for V and 15 bases for J; bases not matched to a gene: 8. Germline CDR1 SGHRS, CDR2 YFSETQ.

The sample holds a few counts of this clone. The chain carries TRBV10-3 and TRBJ2-7, with 7 bases fitting TRBD1. Germline V gene data show CDR1 as ENHRY and CDR2 as SYGVKD. J was trimmed by 4 bases and V by 3 bases; bases with no gene match: 0. This CDR3 region has 12 residues. CDR3 amino acids: CAISDRGYEQYF. CDR3 sequence (DNA): TGTGCCATCAGTGACAGGGGGTACGAGCAGTACTTC.

Worth noting for this clone: One end of the junction is discordant with germline, which a read error may explain. The CDR3 here is CASWGYRGPQRF. CDR3 DNA: TGTGCCAGCTGGGGGTACAGGGGGCCCCAGCGTTTT. The chain links TRBV10-3 to TRBJ1-5, with 9 bases identical to TRBD1. Germline CDR1 is ENHRY and CDR2 is SYGVKD. The CDR3 is 12 residues long.

This clone was counted at least ten times. CDR3 bases: TGTGCCAGCAGCTTAGATCTGTCTAGCGGGAGGTCCAAAAACATTCAGTACTTC. Amino acid sequence: CASSLDLSSGRSKNIQYF. This chain joins TRBV11-2 and TRBJ2-4; TRBD2 matches at 11 bases. Trimming took 0 bases from V and 2 from J; bases not matched to a gene: 6. CDR1 is SGHAT and CDR2 is FQNNGV in the germline V gene. The CDR3 has 18 residues.

The chain has TRBV5-1 and TRBJ2-1, with 12 positions matching TRBD2. Trimming cost V 0 bases and J 10 bases; bases outside gene matches: 2. The germline gives CDR1 SGHRS, CDR2 YFSETQ. This CDR3 contains 14 residues. In DNA form, the CDR3 reads TGCGCCAGCAGCTTGGGGACTAGCGGGGCGGAGCAGTTCTTC. Translating gives CASSLGTSGAEQFF.

The chain links TRBV9 to TRBJ2-3; no clear D gene. CDR3 size: 14 residues. The V gene lost 4 bases and the J gene lost 3 bases, with 12 bases spanning the gap. Looked up from germline, CDR1 is SGDLS and CDR2 is YYNGEE. In DNA form, the CDR3 reads TGTGCCAGCAGCCTGGGCATCTGGACAGATACGCAGTATTTT. Translating it yields CASSLGIWTDTQYF.

The chain is built from TRBV27 and TRBJ1-2; no clear D. V was clipped by 8 bases and J by 2 bases, with 15 bases between them. Germline V CDR1 and CDR2: MNHEY, SMNVEV (reference sequence). This CDR3 is built from 14 residues. The chain's CDR3 is CASGPERGNYGYTF. The CDR3 DNA reads TGTGCCAGCGGACCAGAGAGAGGGAACTATGGCTACACCTTC.

This sequence joins TRBV15 and TRBJ2-7; tentatively, D is TRBD2 (6 bases). The germline V gene has CDR1 LNHNV and CDR2 YYDKDF (reference sequence). The germline V and J ends were trimmed by 0 bases and 0 bases, with 9 bases remaining between them. CDR3 length equals 15 residues. CDR3: CATSRDLGGSYEQYF. As DNA, the CDR3 is TGTGCCACCAGCAGAGATTTGGGGGGCTCCTACGAGCAGTACTTC. Using reference TRBV15 and TRBJ2-7 for the parts outside the CDR3, the full variable domain is DAMVIQNPRYQVTQFGKPVTLSCSQTLNHNVMYWYQQKSSQAPKLLFHYYDKDFNNEADTPDNFQSRRPNTSFCFLDIRSPGLGDTAMYLCATSRDLGGSYEQYFGPGTRLTVT.

This clone was picked up a small number of times. The V gene is TRBV7-8, the J gene TRBJ2-7; 8 nucleotides match TRBD2. The germline V gene encodes CDR1 SGHVS and CDR2 FQNEAQ. This CDR3 contains 13 residues. J gave up 2 bases and V 8 bases, and 5 bases lay outside the gene matches. CDR3 DNA: TGTGCCAGCGGACTAGCTGGGGCCTACGAGCAGTACTTC. Translation gives CASGLAGAYEQYF.